Below, 6 T cell receptor beta chains from the same sample are listed, as sequenced in a study of type 1 regulatory T cells. TCRdb analysed the reads with MiXCR anew, one entry per CDR3 protein. The table records about 60,000 distinct CDR3 sequences, roughly 50% of them present only once. These receptors' antigens are unknown. Input material: cultured non-Tr1 T cells, either the whole culture or a sorted T cell fraction (not recorded which). The receptors come from a human donor in good health.

The table lists this clonotype with a count of one. The junction shows a germline mismatch at one end, possibly a read error. This chain uses TRBV4-2 with TRBJ1-2; tentative D call: TRBD1 (5 bases). The V gene's germline CDR1 is LGHNA and CDR2 YNFKEQ. The CDR3 is 12 amino acids. This CDR3 is CASGQGEWGYTF. DNA for the CDR3: TGTGCCAGCGGCCAAGGGGAGTGGGGCTACACCTTC.

This sequence joins TRBV27 and TRBJ1-1; the match to TRBD1 covers 7 bases. V lost 5 bases and J lost 3; bases outside the gene matches: 6. CDR3 length: 14 amino acids. The germline gives CDR1 MNHEY, CDR2 SMNVEV (reference sequence). This chain's CDR3 is CASSPQGKDTEAFF. In DNA form, the CDR3 reads TGTGCCAGCAGTCCACAGGGGAAAGACACTGAAGCTTTCTTT.

Only one count was recorded for this clonotype. The gene calls are TRBV20-1 and TRBJ2-3, with D perhaps given as TRBD1 or TRBD2 (6 bases each). The CDR3 is made up of 14 amino acids. The germline V gene has CDR1 DFQATT and CDR2 SNEGSKA (reference sequence). The ends were cut back, 8 bases at V and 2 bases at J, with 17 bases in the middle. CDR3 sequence reads: CSPRLGGNTDTQYF. The CDR3 DNA is TGCAGTCCCCGGTTAGGGGGGAACACAGATACGCAGTATTTT.

A word on this clonotype: A much larger clone differs by one base, so this may be a read error. The chain recombines TRBV19 with TRBJ2-7, with 10 nucleotides matching TRBD1. Looked up from germline, CDR1 is LNHDA and CDR2 is SQIVND (reference sequence). The CDR3 spans 14 residues. The chain's CDR3 is CASSNRDRGYEQHF. In DNA, the CDR3 is TGTGCCAGTAGTAACCGGGACAGGGGCTACGAGCAGCACTTC.

This clonotype turned up a few times. The chain carries TRBV7-8 and TRBJ1-1; perhaps TRBD1 as D (6 bases). Deletions cut 5 bases from V and 1 base from J, with 11 bases between. Germline lookup yields CDR1 SGHVS and CDR2 FQNEAQ. This CDR3 comprises 14 residues. This CDR3 is CASSPTGKNTEAFF. CDR3 nucleotides: TGTGCCAGCAGCCCTACAGGGAAGAACACTGAAGCTTTCTTT.

This chain links TRBV19 with TRBJ2-2; D possibly corresponds to TRBD1 (5 bases). Germline V gives CDR1 LNHDA, CDR2 SQIVND (reference sequence). CDR3 length: 12 amino acids. Trimming shortened V by 8 bases and J by 6 bases, and 10 bases separated the two germline ends. Here the CDR3 DNA reads TGTGCCAGTCGCAGGGTTGCCGGGGAGCTGTTTTTT. Encoded protein: CASRRVAGELFF.